Listed here are 9 T cell receptor beta chains from one sample, sequenced in a study of T cells in Graves' hyperthyroidism and ophthalmopathy (dated by TCRdb to about 2019). The method behind the library was multiplex PCR. The instrument was an Illumina HiSeq 2000. TCR beta CDR3 regions were amplified from RNA transcripts. The TCR CDR3 was subjected to a first round of RT-PCR using the HTBI primer set and the Qiagen OneStep RT-PCR kit. Using fastp trimming at Q25 and MiXCR clonotype assembly, TCRdb reanalyzed the public sequencing data and kept in-frame beta chains. Every CDR3 protein is listed once, alongside the most common genes and DNA of its rows. Present in this sample are 500,000 to 750,000 distinct CDR3 sequences, approximately 15% of which were seen just once. The ten largest clones capture 7% to 9% of the sample. The material sequenced was blood. Receptor source: a woman under 30 with Graves' ophthalmopathy.

This clonotype turned up a few times. V is TRBV9 and J is TRBJ2-7, with D unresolved. CDR3 length equals 13 residues. From germline, CDR1 is SGDLS and CDR2 YYNGEE. Trimming shortened V by 4 bases and J by 4 bases, and 12 bases separated the two germline ends. The chain's CDR3 is CASSPGGEYEQYF. The CDR3, as DNA: TGTGCCAGCAGCCCGGGTGGAGAATACGAGCAGTACTTC.

This clonotype was seen at least ten times. The chain's CDR3 is CASSLVSPRGLGENTIYF. For the CDR3, the DNA is TGTGCCAGCAGCTTAGTCTCTCCCCGGGGACTTGGCGAAAACACCATATATTTT. The V call is TRBV7-2, the J call TRBJ1-3; possible D gene TRBD1, 5 bases. Trimming shortened V by 1 base and J by 6 bases, and 22 bases separated the two germline ends. The V gene's germline CDR1 is SGHTA and CDR2 FQGNSA. CDR3 length: 18 residues.

This clonotype was counted between two and nine times. The V and J genes are TRBV14 and TRBJ2-1; 9 bases are a match to TRBD1. Germline assignment: CDR1 SGHDN and CDR2 FVKESK. The CDR3 is 15 residues long. V was pared by 5 bases and J by 2 bases, with 4 bases of the junction left unmatched. The CDR3 sequence: CASSIGDRAYNEQFF. The CDR3 DNA sequence: TGTGCCAGCAGCATAGGGGACAGGGCCTACAATGAGCAGTTCTTC.

This clonotype was observed at least ten times. The J gene is TRBJ2-2, the V gene TRBV7-3; 11 bases are a match to TRBD1. Germline assignment: CDR1 SGHTA and CDR2 FQGTGA. V shed 4 bases and J 5 bases; nucleotides not matched to a gene: 9. This CDR3 has 17 residues. CDR3: CASSYDRDRGTTGELFF. The CDR3 bases are TGTGCCAGCAGCTACGACCGGGACAGGGGGACAACCGGGGAGCTGTTTTTT.

This clonotype was seen only a few times. The genes are TRBV7-9 and TRBJ1-4; the D is unclear. Trimming left V 1 base short and J 6 bases short, with 6 bases between. Per germline, CDR1 SEHNR and CDR2 FQNEAQ (reference sequence). This CDR3 is built from 13 residues. The CDR3 bases are TGTGCCAGCAGCTTAGGGGGAGATGAAAAACTGTTTTTT. This gives the protein CASSLGGDEKLFF.

This clonotype was seen repeatedly, ten times or more. The V gene is TRBV28, the J gene TRBJ2-3; D is unclear. Deletions cut 6 bases from V and 1 base from J, with 14 bases between. Per germline, CDR1 MDHEN and CDR2 SYDVKM. The CDR3 spans 15 residues. As DNA, the CDR3 is TGTGCCAGCAGCGGGCCTTTCCGACGCACAGATACGCAGTATTTT. Translated: CASSGPFRRTDTQYF. The full variable domain, in which reference TRBV28 and TRBJ2-3 provide the parts outside the CDR3, is DVKVTQSSRYLVKRTGEKVFLECVQDMDHENMFWYRQDPGLGLRLIYFSYDVKMKEKGDIPEGYSVSREKKERFSLILESASTNQTSMYLCASSGPFRRTDTQYFGPGTRLTVL.

This clonotype was observed many times. The chain couples TRBV28 to TRBJ1-4; no firm D call. Germline V lookup: CDR1 MDHEN, CDR2 SYDVKM. The CDR3 runs 15 residues. Trimming took 3 bases from V and 0 from J, leaving 8 bases between them. For the CDR3, the DNA is TGTGCCAGCAGTTTCTATCAGGCAACTAATGAAAAACTGTTTTTT. Translation gives CASSFYQATNEKLFF.

This clonotype showed up many times. V usage is TRBV2 and J usage is TRBJ1-4; the D gene is possibly TRBD1 (6 bases). Germline loops: CDR1 SNHLY, CDR2 FYNNEI. V gave up 5 bases and J gave up 10 bases, with 14 bases separating them. The CDR3 loop spans 13 amino acids. The DNA for the CDR3 is TGTGCCAGCAGTAACGGACAGCACGGAAAACTGTTTTTT. This encodes CASSNGQHGKLFF. The full variable domain, completed using reference TRBV2 and TRBJ1-4, is EPEVTQTPSHQVTQMGQEVILRCVPISNHLYFYWYRQILGQKVEFLVSFYNNEISEKSEIFDDQFSVERPDGSNFTLKIRSTKLEDSAMYFCASSNGQHGKLFFGSGTQLSVL.

The V and J genes are TRBV18 and TRBJ2-5, with D perhaps matching TRBD1 or TRBD2 (7 bases each). In germline, CDR1 is KGHSH, CDR2 LQKENI. Trimming took off 0 bases at V and 2 bases at J, with 13 bases between the two ends. This CDR3 is built from 16 residues. CDR3 region: CASSPPQGGSQETQYF. Written as DNA, the CDR3 is TGTGCCAGCTCACCACCCCAGGGGGGGTCACAAGAGACCCAGTACTTC.